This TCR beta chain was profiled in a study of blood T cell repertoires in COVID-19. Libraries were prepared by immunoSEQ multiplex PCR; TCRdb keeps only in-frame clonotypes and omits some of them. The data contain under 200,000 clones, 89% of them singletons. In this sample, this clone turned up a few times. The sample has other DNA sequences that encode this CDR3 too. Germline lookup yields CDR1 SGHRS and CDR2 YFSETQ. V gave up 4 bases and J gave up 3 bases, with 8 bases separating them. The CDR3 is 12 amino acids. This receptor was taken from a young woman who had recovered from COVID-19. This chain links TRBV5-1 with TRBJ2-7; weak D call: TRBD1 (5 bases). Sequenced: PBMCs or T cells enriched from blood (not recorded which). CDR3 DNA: TGCGCCAGCAGCCGAGACAGCTACGAGCAGTACTTC. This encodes CASSRDSYEQYF.